This T cell receptor (beta chain) was sequenced in a study of tumor-infiltrating lymphocytes in primary liver carcinoma (dated 2017 in TCRdb). With regard to the full study: Hepatocellular carcinoma (four) or combined HCC and intrahepatic cholangiocarcinoma (one) was present in the five patients, who were three men and two women aged 30 to 69 years. Each sample produced about 3.5 to 7.13 million productive TCRbeta reads, and read depth showed no significant difference between tissue types. For each liver tumor, the study sampled five regions along with adjacent normal tissue and blood, and applied TCRbeta repertoire sequencing, expression microarrays and whole-exome sequencing. The five patients had tumors staged T1-T3 N0M0, with maximum diameters ranging from about 4.2 to 11 cm. Technical replicate repertoires showed high reproducibility, with mean shared-clone rates approximately 0.87 and correlation coefficients above 0.95. To link TCRbeta repertoire diversity with the local molecular phenotype, the roughly 23 tumor region samples were profiled using Agilent mRNA microarrays. A total of 35 or so specimens from 5 patients went through TCRbeta repertoire sequencing, namely 25 tumor regions, 5 adjacent noncancerous liver tissues and 5 peripheral blood samples. Study-wide conclusions, independent of this receptor: The study included only five patients, and the authors note findings should be validated in a larger study. The top 250 clones made up a significantly larger repertoire fraction in tumors than in blood (p = 0.039). Pairs of tumor regions showed greater repertoire overlap (mean about 35%) than tumor-adjacent pairs (about 17%) or tumor-blood pairs (approximately 15%), which is consistent with antigen-driven expansion. Only about 7-25% of top clones were found in all five regions of a tumor, suggesting spatial heterogeneity of tumor-infiltrating T cells. Because only the TCR beta chain was sequenced and unpaired alpha chains were not captured, true repertoire diversity is likely underestimated. Since the samples were bulk and unsorted, there was no way to compare CD4+ and CD8+ T cell repertoires.

About this clonotype: It lacks a known antigen. One junction end disagrees with the germline gene, perhaps due to a read error.

A constant-region primer and ProtoScript II reverse transcriptase were used to reverse-transcribe TCRbeta-specific cDNA from 500 ng total RNA. The TCRbeta libraries were prepared through three rounds of nested multiplex PCR following a slightly modified ARM-PCR procedure. Each of the first two PCR rounds ran for around 11 cycles using multiplex TRBV1-TRBV30 forward primers together with a Cbeta reverse primer. A final 25-cycle PCR with Deep VentR polymerase added sample barcodes and Illumina adapters. Before sequencing, amplicons of 200-500 bp were gel-purified using a QIAquick gel extraction kit. An Illumina HiSeq 2500 was used to sequence the TCRbeta amplicons with 250-bp paired-end reads. On the authors' methods: To recover full CDR3 sequences, reads were quality-trimmed using Trimmomatic v0.33 and paired reads were then merged using FLASH v1.2.11. V, D and J germline segments were assigned to the rearranged TCRbeta sequences by MiGEC v1.2.1b. Clonotype statistics and Shannon-Wiener diversity indices were computed with VDJtools v1.0.0. Except for diversity analysis, only the 250 most abundant clonotypes of each sample were used in subsequent analyses to reduce sampling bias. TCRdb reanalyzed the raw reads on its own, using fastp at Q25 for trimming and MiXCR for clone calling, and kept in-frame beta chains. A single entry per CDR3 protein holds the most common genes and DNA from its merged rows. The V and J calls were not made by the authors but by TCRdb's processing. In this sample the table shows about 50,000 distinct CDR3 sequences, 70% to 80% of which occur a single time. The top ten hold about 24% of the sample.

Total RNA and DNA were co-extracted without cell sorting from 20-30 mg of bulk tissue using the AllPrep DNA/RNA mini kit. Between late 2015 and early 2016, about 5 patients in China with histopathologically diagnosed primary liver carcinoma had their tumors surgically resected. Chronic HBV infection was present in the patients, and the patients were treatment-naive at sampling. Five spatially separated regions were sampled from each tumor: the superior, inferior, left-lateral and right-lateral poles, plus the tumor centre. Histology showed that every tumor sample contained more than 80% viable tumor cells. Fresh tumor and adjacent tissue pieces were bisected; one half was stored in RNAlater at -80°C, the other sent for histology. In the germline V gene, CDR1 corresponds to MDHEN and CDR2 to SYDVKM. The cysteine opens and the phenylalanine closes a CDR3 of 13 amino acids. Only the CDR3 region is kept as DNA, spanning 39 bases read in frame from base 1.

Material for sequencing was liver tumor tissue from sampling region 5. The cell subset or site label here, explained by the study, means: tumor region T5, tumor centre. This receptor was identified in a man aged 35 to 55 with primary liver carcinoma and hepatitis B virus infection. In this chain, TRBV28 is recombined with TRBJ2-5, with an unclear D gene assignment. The CDR3 amino acid sequence is: CASRRQDPEIQYF. The DNA is as follows: TGTGCCAGCCGCCGACAAGACCCAGAGATCCAGTACTTC.